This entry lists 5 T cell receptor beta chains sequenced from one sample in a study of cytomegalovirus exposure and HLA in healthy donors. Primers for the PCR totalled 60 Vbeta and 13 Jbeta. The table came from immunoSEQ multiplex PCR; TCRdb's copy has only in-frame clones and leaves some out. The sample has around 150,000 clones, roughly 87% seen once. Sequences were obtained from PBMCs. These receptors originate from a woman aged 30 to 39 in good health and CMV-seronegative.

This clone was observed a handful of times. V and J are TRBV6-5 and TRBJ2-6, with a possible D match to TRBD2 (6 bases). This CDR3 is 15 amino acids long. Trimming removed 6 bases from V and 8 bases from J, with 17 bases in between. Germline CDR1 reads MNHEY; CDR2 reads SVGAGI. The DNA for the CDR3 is TGTGCCAGCAGCCCCCAGCGGGCTTGGTCCAACGTCCTGACTTTC. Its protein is CASSPQRAWSNVLTF.

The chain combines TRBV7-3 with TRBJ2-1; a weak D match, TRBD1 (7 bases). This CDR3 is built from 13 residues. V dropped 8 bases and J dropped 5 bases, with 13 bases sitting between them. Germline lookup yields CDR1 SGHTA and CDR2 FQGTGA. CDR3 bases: TGTGCCAGCCAGGGGGGTTTCGACAATGAGCAGTTCTTC. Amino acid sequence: CASQGGFDNEQFF.

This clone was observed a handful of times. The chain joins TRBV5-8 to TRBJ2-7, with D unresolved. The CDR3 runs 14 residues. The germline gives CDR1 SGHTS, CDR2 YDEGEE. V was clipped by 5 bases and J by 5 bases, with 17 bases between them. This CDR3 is CASSTETVSHEQYF. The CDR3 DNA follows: TGTGCCAGCAGTACCGAAACTGTAAGCCACGAGCAGTACTTC.

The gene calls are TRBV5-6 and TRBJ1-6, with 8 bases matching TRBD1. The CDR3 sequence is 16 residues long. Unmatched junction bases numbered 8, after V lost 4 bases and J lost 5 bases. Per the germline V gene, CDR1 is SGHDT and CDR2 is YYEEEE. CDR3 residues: CASSPDWGQDNSPLHF. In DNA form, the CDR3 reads TGTGCCAGCAGCCCGGACTGGGGACAGGATAATTCACCCCTCCACTTT.

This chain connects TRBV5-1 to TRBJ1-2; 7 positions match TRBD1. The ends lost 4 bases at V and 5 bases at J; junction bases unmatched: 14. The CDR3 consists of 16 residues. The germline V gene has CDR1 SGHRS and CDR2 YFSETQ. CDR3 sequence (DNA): TGCGCCAGCAGCCCTACCGGACAGGTATGGGTATATGGCTACACCTTC. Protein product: CASSPTGQVWVYGYTF.